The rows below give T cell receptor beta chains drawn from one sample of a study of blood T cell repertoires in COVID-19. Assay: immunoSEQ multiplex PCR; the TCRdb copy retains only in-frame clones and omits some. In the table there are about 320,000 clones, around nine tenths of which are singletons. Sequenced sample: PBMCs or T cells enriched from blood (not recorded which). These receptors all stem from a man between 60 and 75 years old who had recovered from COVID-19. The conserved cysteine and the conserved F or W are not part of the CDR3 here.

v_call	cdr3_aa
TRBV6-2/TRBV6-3	ASSYGSGGALPQY
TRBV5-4	ASSLGGVANNEQF
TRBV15	ATSRDGRLEF
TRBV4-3	ASSQEVRGMNTEAF
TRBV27	ASREIGQSNQPQH
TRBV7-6	ASSLGGGAYTIY
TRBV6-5	ASRYSSTIY
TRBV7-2	ASSLVSSGSEF
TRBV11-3	ASSLDRDEAF
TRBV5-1	ASSFRDSGGEQF
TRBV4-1	ASSHRTGPYEQY
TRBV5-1	ASSLSTGYEQY
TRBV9	ASSAGLAGSYTGELF
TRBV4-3	ASSQLTDGLYGYT
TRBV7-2	ASSYTGQSTYGYT
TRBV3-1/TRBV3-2	ASSPGKWGIQY
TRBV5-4	ASSLQGSGNTIY